This entry lists 11 T cell receptor beta chains sequenced from one sample in a study of blood T cell repertoires in COVID-19. Assay: immunoSEQ multiplex PCR; the TCRdb copy retains only in-frame clones and omits some. The sample consists of approximately 240,000 clones, approximately 90% of them appearing once. Sequenced material: PBMCs or T cells enriched from blood (not recorded which). The receptor source for this set is a woman aged 25 to 39 with acute COVID-19.

The chain carries TRBV28 and TRBJ2-7, with 13 nucleotides matching TRBD2. The germline gives CDR1 MDHEN, CDR2 SYDVKM. This CDR3 is built from 19 residues. V lost 3 bases, J lost 0 bases, and 11 bases stayed unmatched. CDR3 region: CASSFILGLAGKSSYEQYF. As DNA, the CDR3 is TGTGCCAGCAGTTTTATCTTGGGACTAGCGGGAAAGAGCTCCTACGAGCAGTACTTC.

The rearrangement links TRBV10-3 to TRBJ1-2; TRBD1 might be the D (5 bases). The CDR3 has 12 residues. The V end was cut by 5 bases, the J end by 7 bases, with 11 bases between. Germline CDR1 is ENHRY and CDR2 is SYGVKD. The CDR3 spells CAISRQGSGYTF. The CDR3 DNA follows: TGTGCCATCAGTAGGCAGGGCTCTGGCTACACCTTC.

V is TRBV12-5 and J is TRBJ1-4; D remains unclear. The germline V gene has CDR1 LGHNT and CDR2 FRNRAP. Trimming shortened V by 6 bases and J by 0 bases, and 11 bases separated the two germline ends. There are 15 residues in the CDR3. CDR3 nucleotide sequence: TGTGCTAGTGGCCGAGGAGATCCAACTAATGAAAAACTGTTTTTT. Translated, it gives CASGRGDPTNEKLFF.

This chain connects TRBV18 to TRBJ2-1; 10 bases align to TRBD2. Germline CDR1 and CDR2: KGHSH and LQKENI. CDR3 length equals 16 residues. J lost 4 bases, V lost 0 bases, and 3 bases had no gene match. CDR3 sequence: CASSPPRLAGYNEQFF. CDR3 DNA sequence: TGTGCCAGCTCACCACCTAGACTAGCGGGTTACAATGAGCAGTTCTTC.

This sequence joins TRBV20-1 and TRBJ1-6; perhaps TRBD1 as D (6 bases). The CDR3 consists of 15 residues. The V end lost 3 bases, the J end lost 0 bases, and 9 bases lay between the germline ends. Germline V gene data show CDR1 as DFQATT and CDR2 as SNEGSKA (reference sequence). CDR3 coding DNA: TGCAGTGCTAGTCTGGACAGCTCCTATAATTCACCCCTCCACTTT. This codes for CSASLDSSYNSPLHF.

V usage is TRBV30 and J usage is TRBJ2-3; D unclear. Looked up from germline, CDR1 is GTSNPN and CDR2 is SVGIG (reference sequence). V was shortened by 4 bases and J by 4 bases, with 9 bases between the two germline ends. The CDR3 runs to 12 residues. In DNA, the CDR3 is TGTGCCTGGAAAGCCACGGCAGATACGCAGTATTTT. Protein: CAWKATADTQYF. The full variable domain, in which reference TRBV30 and TRBJ2-3 provide the parts outside the CDR3, is SQTIHQWPATLVQPVGSPLSLECTVEGTSNPNLYWYRQAAGRGLQLLFYSVGIGQISSEVPQNLSASRPQDRQFILSSKKLLLSDSGFYLCAWKATADTQYFGPGTRLTVL.

This clone was seen a single time. The genes are TRBV18 and TRBJ1-1; no clear D. The CDR3 totals 15 residues. V was cut by 3 bases and J by 2 bases, with 13 bases left in between. Looked up from germline, CDR1 is KGHSH and CDR2 is LQKENI. CDR3: CASSPPTTDNTEAFF. CDR3 nucleotide sequence: TGTGCCAGCTCACCGCCAACCACAGACAACACTGAAGCTTTCTTT.

The chain combines TRBV7-2 with TRBJ2-7; D gene unclear. The CDR3 consists of 13 residues. From germline, CDR1 is SGHTA and CDR2 FQGNSA. Trimming left V 3 bases short and J 1 base short, with 7 bases between. The CDR3 DNA sequence: TGTGCCAGCAGCTTTGAGTGGTCCTACGAGCAGTACTTC. Its protein is CASSFEWSYEQYF.

This clone was found once. The chain uses TRBV5-6 and TRBJ2-1; D perhaps matches TRBD2 (5 bases). The CDR3 is 15 amino acids. CDR1 SGHDT and CDR2 YYEEEE come from the germline V gene. V lost 4 bases and J 4 bases, leaving 15 bases between the germline ends. The CDR3: CASSPGISAYNEQFF. The CDR3 nucleotides are TGTGCCAGCAGCCCCGGGATTAGTGCTTACAATGAGCAGTTCTTC.

V and J are TRBV7-8 and TRBJ2-7, with D perhaps TRBD2 (6 bases). Germline V lookup: CDR1 SGHVS, CDR2 FQNEAQ. V was trimmed by 5 bases and J by 3 bases, leaving 11 bases between them. This CDR3 region has 13 residues. The DNA for the CDR3 is TGTGCCAGCAGCGCGGGACTGAACTACGAGCAGTACTTC. Amino acids: CASSAGLNYEQYF. Combining the CDR3 with reference TRBV7-8 and TRBJ2-7 gives the whole variable domain GAGVSQSPRYKVAKRGQDVALRCDPISGHVSLFWYQQALGQGPEFLTYFQNEAQLDKSGLPSDRFFAERPEGSVSTLKIQRTQQEDSAVYLCASSAGLNYEQYFGPGTRLTVT.

The sample holds a few counts of this clone. The CDR3 region is CASSFGAGIMMNTEAFF. The CDR3 DNA reads as TGTGCCAGCAGCTTTGGGGCAGGGATAATGATGAACACTGAAGCTTTCTTT. The J gene is TRBJ1-1, the V gene TRBV28; tentatively, D is TRBD1 (5 bases). V lost 6 bases and J lost 0, with 20 bases in between. CDR1 and CDR2 (germline): MDHEN, SYDVKM. The length of the CDR3 is 17 residues.